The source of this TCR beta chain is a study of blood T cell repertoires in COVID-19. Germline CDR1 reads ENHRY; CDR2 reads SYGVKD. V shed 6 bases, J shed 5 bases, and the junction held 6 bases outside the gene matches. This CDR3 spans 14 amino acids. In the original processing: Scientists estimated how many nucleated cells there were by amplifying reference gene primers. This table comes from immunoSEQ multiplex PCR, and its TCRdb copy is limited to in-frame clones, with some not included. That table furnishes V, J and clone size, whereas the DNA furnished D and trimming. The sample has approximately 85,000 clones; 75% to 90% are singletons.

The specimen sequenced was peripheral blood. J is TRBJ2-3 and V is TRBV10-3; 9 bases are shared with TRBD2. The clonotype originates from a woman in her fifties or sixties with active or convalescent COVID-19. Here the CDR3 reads CAIRPGLARDTQYF. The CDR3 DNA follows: TGTGCCATCAGACCGGGACTAGCTAGAGATACGCAGTATTTT.